These 3 T cell receptor beta chains share one sample of origin, sequenced in a study of technical replicates of blood from a handful of donors. Only in-frame clones appear in the TCRdb table, and some are missing; sequencing was by immunoSEQ multiplex PCR. The top ten hold 0.41% of the sample, which has around 80,000 clones, about 88% seen once. The sample comprised T cells isolated from PBMCs. Receptors were obtained from a human donor in good health.

CDR3 residues: CASSLSPGQGATRGYTF. The DNA of the CDR3 is TGCGCCAGCAGCTTGTCTCCGGGACAGGGGGCTACCCGGGGCTACACCTTC. The V gene is TRBV5-1, the J gene TRBJ1-2, with 12 positions matching TRBD1. V shed 1 base, J shed 8 bases, and the junction held 12 bases outside the gene matches. Germline values: CDR1 SGHRS, CDR2 YFSETQ. The CDR3 spans 17 residues.

The chain couples TRBV14 to TRBJ1-1, with D hard to call. The germline V gene encodes CDR1 SGHDN and CDR2 FVKESK. The V end lost 4 bases, the J end lost 5 bases, and 17 bases lay between the germline ends. The CDR3 spans 15 residues. DNA for the CDR3: TGTGCCAGCAGCCCGCGGACGGGGTTCTATACTGAAGCTTTCTTT. Translating it yields CASSPRTGFYTEAFF.

The rearrangement uses TRBV27 and TRBJ2-2, with D hard to call. V dropped 5 bases and J dropped 2 bases, with 12 bases sitting between them. The CDR3 length is 15 residues. CDR1 MNHEY and CDR2 SMNVEV come from the germline V gene (reference sequence). CDR3: CASSGTRLNTGELFF. In nucleotides, the CDR3 is TGTGCCAGCAGTGGAACGAGACTTAACACCGGGGAGCTGTTTTTT.